The entry that follows covers one T cell receptor (beta chain) sequence. Additional DNA sequences in this sample encode the identical CDR3. Trimming left V 7 bases short and J 0 bases short, with 10 bases between. In germline, CDR1 is SNHLY, CDR2 FYNNEI. The CDR3 totals 13 residues. The sample originates from a study of blood T cell repertoires in COVID-19. Study overall: The United States, Italy and Spain provided the acute and convalescent COVID-19 samples. The analysed material was cDNA or gDNA that came from T cells, B-cell-depleted T cells, or PBMCs.

In the source study's methods: Using reference gene primer amplification, nucleated cell counts were estimated. Only in-frame clones appear in the TCRdb table, and some are missing; sequencing was by immunoSEQ multiplex PCR. V, J and clone size are those of that table, while D and trimming were read from the DNA. The profile shows approximately 52,000 clones, around nine tenths of them singletons. This TCR came from a man in his 60s with acute or convalescent COVID-19. The chain uses TRBV2 and TRBJ2-7, with D perhaps matching TRBD2 (7 bases). Sequenced input: peripheral blood. In DNA form, the CDR3 reads TGTGCCAGCACGGGGGGCAACTCCTACGAGCAGTACTTC. It codes for CASTGGNSYEQYF.